The 7 T cell receptor beta chains below all came from one sample that was sequenced in a study of long-term antiretroviral therapy in people with HIV. The immunoSEQ assay was v3.0, run at survey level. Assay: immunoSEQ multiplex PCR; the TCRdb copy retains only in-frame clones and omits some. The data show around 11,000 clones, with roughly four fifths seen just once and around 19% held by the top ten. The sequences come from unsorted PBMCs, collected 1.8 years after starting antiretroviral therapy. The receptors come from a man in his forties with HIV.

V and J are TRBV28 and TRBJ2-7; unclear D gene. CDR1 is MDHEN and CDR2 is SYDVKM in the germline V gene. The ends were cut back, 2 bases at V and 5 bases at J, with 16 bases in the middle. This CDR3 is built from 15 residues. The CDR3, as DNA: TGTGCCAGCAGTTTAAACAGTCTGGTTGGTGACGAGCAGTACTTC. Protein product: CASSLNSLVGDEQYF.

This clone turned up a few times. The chain uses TRBV5-1 and TRBJ2-7, with D unclear. CDR3 length equals 13 residues. Trimming took off 4 bases at V and 4 bases at J, with 12 bases between the two ends. CDR1 SGHRS and CDR2 YFSETQ come from the germline V gene. CDR3 sequence: CASSLTPTYEQYF. Here the CDR3 DNA reads TGCGCCAGCAGCCTAACCCCCACTTACGAGCAGTACTTC.

This chain uses TRBV28 with TRBJ1-1; perhaps TRBD1 as D (6 bases). Germline lookup yields CDR1 MDHEN and CDR2 SYDVKM. This CDR3 has 15 amino acids. Trimming took 3 bases from V and 7 from J, leaving 18 bases between them. In DNA, the CDR3 is TGTGCCAGCAGTTTGGGGGCAAAGCAGGCACGTGAAGCTTTCTTT. Encoded protein: CASSLGAKQAREAFF.

The rearrangement links TRBV7-9 to TRBJ2-4; 9 bases map to TRBD1. This CDR3 is 14 amino acids long. In germline, CDR1 is SEHNR, CDR2 FQNEAQ (reference sequence). The V and J ends lost 6 bases and 9 bases, in that order; junction bases with no gene match: 9. CDR3: CASRTGTGSGIQYF. DNA for the CDR3: TGTGCCAGCAGAACCGGGACAGGGAGCGGCATTCAGTACTTC. Full variable domain (missing parts from reference TRBV7-9 and TRBJ2-4): DTGVSQNPRHKITKRGQNVTFRCDPISEHNRLYWYRQTLGQGPEFLTYFQNEAQLEKSRLLSDRFSAERPKGSFSTLEIQRTEQGDSAMYLCASRTGTGSGIQYFGAGTRLSVL.

The sample holds a few counts of this clone. The chain combines TRBV11-1 with TRBJ1-2; 8 nucleotides line up with TRBD1. Germline V CDR1 and CDR2: SGHAT, FQDESV (reference sequence). Trimming removed 5 bases from V and 4 bases from J; junction bases left unmatched: 3. The length of the CDR3 is 13 residues. CDR3 in amino acids: CASSRTGIYGYTF. CDR3 sequence (DNA): TGTGCCAGCAGCCGGACAGGGATCTATGGCTACACCTTC.

This chain links TRBV7-3 with TRBJ2-7; 9 bases are a match to TRBD1. Looked up from germline, CDR1 is SGHTA and CDR2 is FQGTGA. Trimming cost V 2 bases and J 2 bases; bases outside gene matches: 4. The length of the CDR3 is 15 residues. The CDR3 nucleotides are TGTGCCAGCAGCTTACGGGGACAGGGACCCTACGAGCAGTACTTC. Amino acid sequence: CASSLRGQGPYEQYF.

The chain couples TRBV9 to TRBJ2-2; maybe TRBD2 (5 bases). Trimming pared 0 bases from V and 4 bases from J, leaving 13 bases between. The CDR3 covers 16 residues. CDR1 is SGDLS and CDR2 is YYNGEE in the germline V gene. The CDR3 sequence is CASSVVETNPTGELFF. CDR3 DNA sequence: TGTGCCAGCAGCGTAGTCGAGACTAACCCCACCGGGGAGCTGTTTTTT.